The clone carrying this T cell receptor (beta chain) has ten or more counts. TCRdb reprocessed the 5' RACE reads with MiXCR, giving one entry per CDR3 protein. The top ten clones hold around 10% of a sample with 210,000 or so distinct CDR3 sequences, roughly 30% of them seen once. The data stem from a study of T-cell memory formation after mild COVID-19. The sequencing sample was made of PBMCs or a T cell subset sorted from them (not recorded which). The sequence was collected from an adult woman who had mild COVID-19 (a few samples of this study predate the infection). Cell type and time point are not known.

CDR3 in DNA: TGTGCCAGCAGCCTATCTTGGACCGAGAACACCGGGGAGCTGTTTTTT. It encodes CASSLSWTENTGELFF. The V call is TRBV7-9, the J call TRBJ2-2; D gene ambiguous. Trimming cost V 5 bases and J 1 base, with 14 bases left between them. There are 16 residues in the CDR3. Germline assignment: CDR1 SEHNR and CDR2 FQNEAQ (reference sequence).